The clone carrying this T cell receptor beta chain occurred a few times. What it binds is not known. This sample is part of a study of CD8 T cells in ankylosing spondylitis. Findings and caveats of the study: Typical of ankylosing spondylitis blood, it appeared, was a TCR beta motif of roughly eight highly homologous variants.

This CDR3 has 13 amino acids. V shed 0 bases and J shed 5 bases, with 8 bases lying between them. Germline V lookup: CDR1 DFQATT, CDR2 SNEGSKA (reference sequence). Using its own MiXCR run on the 5' RACE reads, TCRdb lists one record per CDR3 protein. The sample lists more than 500,000 distinct CDR3 sequences, less than 6% occurring once. Specimen: blood, either unsorted or a sorted T cell fraction (not recorded which). The J gene is TRBJ1-5, the V gene TRBV20-1, with TRBD1 as a possible D gene (6 bases). The sequence was collected from a male donor with ankylosing spondylitis. In DNA, the CDR3 is TGCAGTGCTAGAGAGGGGGCTTATCAGCCCCAGCATTTT. Translating gives CSAREGAYQPQHF.